Shown below are 22 T cell receptor beta chains from a single sample sequenced in a study of blood T cells in healthy people across ages. Primers used in a second PCR of roughly 6 to 12 cycles were a sample-barcoded 5' primer and a J-beta primer mix. TCRdb redid the calling of the 5' RACE reads with MiXCR, one entry per CDR3 protein. This sample has about 640,000 distinct CDR3 sequences, with around 54% found just once. Sequences were obtained from blood. These receptors were collected from a man aged 60-69 years in good health.

The V and J genes are TRBV12-3 or TRBV12-4 and TRBJ2-3, with 10 bases lining up with TRBD2. The CDR3 runs to 15 residues. J was trimmed by 8 bases and V by 5 bases; bases with no gene match: 10. Here the CDR3 DNA reads TGTGCCAGCAGTAAAGCGGGGGGGCCGCAAGGTACGCAGTATTTT. Translation gives CASSKAGGPQGTQYF.

Here the CDR3 reads CASSPTPGSYNEQFF. The CDR3 DNA reads as TGTGCCAGCAGCCCGACACCTGGCTCCTACAATGAGCAGTTCTTC. This chain connects TRBV7-9 to TRBJ2-1; D unclear. The CDR3 is 15 amino acids. Looked up from germline, CDR1 is SEHNR and CDR2 is FQNEAQ (reference sequence). Trimming left V 5 bases short and J 0 bases short, with 11 bases between.

The chain is built from TRBV18 and TRBJ2-1, with D possibly matching TRBD1 (6 bases). Germline V gene lookup returns CDR1 KGHSH and CDR2 LQKENI. This CDR3 region has 14 residues. V lost 2 bases and J lost 5, with 10 bases in between. DNA for the CDR3: TGTGCCAGCTCACCAAAGGACAGAGACAATGAGCAGTTCTTC. It yields the protein CASSPKDRDNEQFF.

The chain employs TRBV7-8 and TRBJ2-1, with D perhaps TRBD1 (5 bases). Looked up from germline, CDR1 is SGHVS and CDR2 is FQNEAQ. The length of the CDR3 is 17 residues. V was cut by 1 base and J by 3 bases, with 16 bases left in between. CDR3 sequence reads: CASSLVSPAGNYNEQFF. The CDR3 DNA reads TGTGCCAGCAGCTTAGTTTCGCCGGCAGGGAACTACAATGAGCAGTTCTTC.

The genes are TRBV3-1 and TRBJ2-4, with D hard to call. This CDR3 region has 15 residues. Trimming shortened V by 1 base and J by 0 bases, and 7 bases separated the two germline ends. The germline CDR1 and CDR2 sequences are LGHDT and YNNKEL (reference sequence). The CDR3 is CASSQGLEAKNIQYF. CDR3 sequence (DNA): TGTGCCAGCAGCCAAGGTTTAGAAGCCAAAAACATTCAGTACTTC.

This chain joins TRBV10-3 and TRBJ1-2, with TRBD1 as a possible D gene (5 bases). There are 13 residues in the CDR3. V was cut by 7 bases and J by 4 bases, with 13 bases left in between. CDR1 and CDR2 from the germline V gene are ENHRY and SYGVKD. The CDR3 nucleotides are TGTGCCATCACCGGACTAGGGACCTATGGCTACACCTTC. Translating it yields CAITGLGTYGYTF.

CDR3 in amino acids: CAIRGTAESRETQYF. Here the CDR3 DNA reads TGTGCCATCAGGGGGACAGCCGAAAGTCGAGAGACCCAGTACTTC. The V and J genes are TRBV10-3 and TRBJ2-5; 7 bases are a match to TRBD1. Germline CDR1 ENHRY, CDR2 SYGVKD. The CDR3 is made up of 15 amino acids. V was pared by 6 bases and J by 4 bases, with 11 bases of the junction left unmatched.

The chain links TRBV15 to TRBJ2-6, with TRBD2 as a possible D gene (6 bases). The germline V and J ends were trimmed by 0 bases and 1 base, with 7 bases remaining between them. The CDR3 consists of 16 residues. CDR1 is LNHNV and CDR2 is YYDKDF in the germline V gene (reference sequence). The CDR3 DNA is TGTGCCACCAGCAGAGATGGGACTTCTGGGGCCAACGTCCTGACTTTC. It is translated as CATSRDGTSGANVLTF.

The J gene is TRBJ2-3, the V gene TRBV7-9, with a tentative D call TRBD1 (6 bases). CDR3 length: 14 residues. V was clipped by 5 bases and J by 1 base, with 10 bases between them. The germline V gene encodes CDR1 SEHNR and CDR2 FQNEAQ (reference sequence). The CDR3 nucleotides are TGTGCCAGCAGCCTTAACAGGGGCACAGATACGCAGTATTTT. It specifies CASSLNRGTDTQYF.

The gene calls are TRBV7-2 and TRBJ2-1; 11 bases map to TRBD2. The closer fit of TRBJ2-7 to the DNA end suggests the J call may be wrong. Germline V CDR1 and CDR2: SGHTA, FQGNSA. CDR3 size: 17 residues. CDR3 amino acids: CASSLSGGASSYNEQYF. The CDR3 DNA reads TGTGCCAGCAGCCTTAGCGGGGGGGCGAGCTCCTACAATGAGCAGTACTTC.

This chain uses TRBV4-1 with TRBJ2-4; D is unclear. Germline CDR1 is MGHRA and CDR2 is YSYEKL. This CDR3 has 15 amino acids. Trimming removed 1 base from V and 0 bases from J, with 7 bases in between. CDR3 region: CASSQAVLAKNIQYF. DNA of the CDR3: TGCGCCAGCAGCCAAGCGGTCCTAGCCAAAAACATTCAGTACTTC.

This clonotype was detected ten times or more. V gene TRBV29-1 combines with J gene TRBJ2-7, with no clear D. Trimming cost V 3 bases and J 7 bases, with 13 bases left between them. The CDR3 contains 12 residues. Germline lookup yields CDR1 SQVTM and CDR2 ANQGSEA. The CDR3 coding sequence is TGCAGCGTTGACCTACGCGGTGGAGAGCAGTACTTC. This sequence encodes CSVDLRGGEQYF.

The chain uses TRBV3-1 and TRBJ2-3, with D possibly being TRBD2 (5 bases). Trimming took off 0 bases at V and 11 bases at J, with 12 bases between the two ends. This CDR3 spans 13 amino acids. The germline V gene encodes CDR1 LGHDT and CDR2 YNNKEL (reference sequence). CDR3 DNA: TGTGCCAGCAGCCAAGAAACGATTGGAGGGCAGTATTTT. Protein sequence: CASSQETIGGQYF.

This chain connects TRBV5-1 to TRBJ2-5, with D unclear. The V and J ends lost 0 bases and 2 bases respectively, with 11 bases between them. The CDR3 loop spans 15 amino acids. Germline V gene lookup returns CDR1 SGHRS and CDR2 YFSETQ. The CDR3 protein is CASSLVGLTQETQYF. For the CDR3, the DNA is TGCGCCAGCAGCTTGGTAGGGCTGACTCAAGAGACCCAGTACTTC.

This clonotype was observed a few times. The genes are TRBV6-5 and TRBJ1-2; TRBD1 aligns across 12 bases. The CDR3 has 14 residues. Germline CDR1 reads MNHEY; CDR2 reads SVGAGI. V was clipped by 6 bases and J by 8 bases; unmatched bases: 7. The CDR3: CASSRDRGRKGYTF. DNA of the CDR3: TGTGCCAGCAGCCGGGACAGGGGGCGGAAAGGCTACACCTTC.

This clonotype was detected only a few times. The chain is built from TRBV6-1 and TRBJ1-5; possible D gene TRBD1, 5 bases. Looked up from germline, CDR1 is MNHNS and CDR2 is SASEGT. This CDR3 has 15 amino acids. Trimming took 6 bases from V and 2 from J, leaving 14 bases between them. CDR3 coding DNA: TGTGCCAGCAGGGATACAGGAATTGGCAATCAGCCCCAGCATTTT. It encodes CASRDTGIGNQPQHF.

This clonotype was seen repeatedly, ten times or more. The V call is TRBV2, the J call TRBJ2-5; 8 bases agree with TRBD1. The germline V gene has CDR1 SNHLY and CDR2 FYNNEI. The CDR3 is made up of 12 amino acids. Trimming removed 6 bases from V and 4 bases from J; junction bases left unmatched: 1. CDR3 coding DNA: TGTGCCAGCAGGGACAGGGCAGAGACCCAGTACTTC. Translating gives CASRDRAETQYF.

The rearrangement links TRBV4-2 to TRBJ1-1; 7 bases match TRBD1. Germline CDR1 reads LGHNA; CDR2 reads YNFKEQ. This CDR3 contains 15 residues. Trimming cost V 2 bases and J 3 bases; bases outside gene matches: 6. CDR3 region: CASSQLDRADTEAFF. CDR3 coding DNA: TGTGCCAGCAGCCAACTCGACAGGGCGGACACTGAAGCTTTCTTT.

J is TRBJ2-3 and V is TRBV6-2 or TRBV6-3; 11 nucleotides align to TRBD2. Per the germline V gene, CDR1 is MNHEY and CDR2 is SVGEGT. The CDR3 totals 16 residues. Trimming removed 6 bases from V and 5 bases from J; junction bases left unmatched: 10. This chain's CDR3 is CASRTNSGGAGDTQYF. CDR3 bases: TGTGCCAGCAGAACTAATAGCGGGGGGGCTGGAGATACGCAGTATTTT.

This clonotype appeared a few times. This sequence joins TRBV5-1 and TRBJ2-7; tentative D call: TRBD1 (5 bases). The V gene lost 4 bases and the J gene lost 1 base, with 9 bases spanning the gap. Germline V CDR1 and CDR2: SGHRS, YFSETQ. The CDR3 spans 13 residues. CDR3 residues: CASSIRESYEQYF. The CDR3 DNA is TGCGCCAGCAGCATCAGGGAATCCTACGAGCAGTACTTC.

This clonotype was detected a few times. V is TRBV7-2 and J is TRBJ2-5; D unresolved. This CDR3 contains 12 residues. Trimming took 5 bases from V and 5 from J, leaving 9 bases between them. Germline CDR1 is SGHTA and CDR2 is FQGNSA. The CDR3 region is CASSINYETQYF. Here the CDR3 DNA reads TGTGCCAGCAGCATAAACTACGAGACCCAGTACTTC.

V gene TRBV5-1 combines with J gene TRBJ1-5; D not certain. The CDR3 totals 15 residues. Germline V gene sequence: CDR1 SGHRS, CDR2 YFSETQ. Between the trimmed V and J ends, which lost 4 bases and 0 bases, there was a span of 11 bases. Here the CDR3 reads CASSPEEGSNQPQHF. The CDR3 DNA sequence: TGCGCCAGCAGCCCCGAGGAGGGTAGCAATCAGCCCCAGCATTTT.